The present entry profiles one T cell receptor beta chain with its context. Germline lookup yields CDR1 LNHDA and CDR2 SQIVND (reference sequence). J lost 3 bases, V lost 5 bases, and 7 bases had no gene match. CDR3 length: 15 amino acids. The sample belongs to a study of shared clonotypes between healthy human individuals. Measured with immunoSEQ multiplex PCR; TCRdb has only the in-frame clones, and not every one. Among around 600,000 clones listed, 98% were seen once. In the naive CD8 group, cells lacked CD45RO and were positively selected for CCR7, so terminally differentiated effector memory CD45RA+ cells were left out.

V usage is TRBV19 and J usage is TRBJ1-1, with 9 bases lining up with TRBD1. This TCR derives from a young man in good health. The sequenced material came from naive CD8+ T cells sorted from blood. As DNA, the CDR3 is TGTGCCAGTAGTGTAAACAGGGGGCTTGACACTGAAGCTTTCTTT. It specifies CASSVNRGLDTEAFF. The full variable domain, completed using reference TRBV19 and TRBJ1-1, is DGGITQSPKYLFRKEGQNVTLSCEQNLNHDAMYWYRQDPGQGLRLIYYSQIVNDFQKGDIAEGYSVSREKKESFPLTVTSAQKNPTAFYLCASSVNRGLDTEAFFGQGTRLTVV.